The next 10 T cell receptor beta chains were all read from a single sample in a study of blood T cell repertoires in COVID-19. TCRdb's table, derived via immunoSEQ multiplex PCR, lists solely in-frame clones and lacks some. The table records about 150,000 clones, over 75% of them present only once. The sample was peripheral blood. The receptors were sampled from a man aged 60-69 years with COVID-19, enrolled during active disease.

CDR3 amino acids: CASSPDRHSGNTIYF. The CDR3 DNA follows: TGTGCCAGCAGCCCCGACAGACACTCTGGAAACACCATATATTTT. The chain combines TRBV11-2 with TRBJ1-3; D possibly corresponds to TRBD1 (5 bases). The germline V gene has CDR1 SGHAT and CDR2 FQNNGV. V lost 5 bases, J lost 0 bases, and 11 bases lay in between. The CDR3 runs to 15 residues.

This clone was picked up one time. The chain employs TRBV4-2 and TRBJ2-3, with D perhaps matching TRBD1 (5 bases). Trimming removed 5 bases at V and 2 bases at J, with 8 bases between. The length of the CDR3 is 13 residues. Per germline, CDR1 LGHNA and CDR2 YNFKEQ. CDR3: CASSMTVTDTQYF. In DNA, the CDR3 is TGTGCCAGCAGCATGACAGTCACAGATACGCAGTATTTT.

This chain uses TRBV29-1 with TRBJ2-1; D unclear. Trimming took 4 bases from V and 6 from J, leaving 10 bases between them. CDR3 size: 12 residues. In germline, CDR1 is SQVTM, CDR2 ANQGSEA. The CDR3 reads CSVGVTTNEQFF. CDR3 in DNA: TGCAGCGTTGGGGTGACAACCAATGAGCAGTTCTTC.

The chain recombines TRBV18 with TRBJ1-1, with D possibly TRBD1 on 6 matching bases. Trimming took 9 bases from V and 1 from J, leaving 18 bases between them. The CDR3 is made up of 15 amino acids. Germline V gives CDR1 KGHSH, CDR2 LQKENI. The CDR3 DNA reads as TGTGCCAGTTCAACAGGGCCAGGCCAGAACACTGAAGCTTTCTTT. As protein: CASSTGPGQNTEAFF.

The chain joins TRBV11-2 to TRBJ1-2, with TRBD1 as a possible D gene (6 bases). The CDR3 has 14 amino acids. Trimming removed 5 bases at V and 2 bases at J, with 12 bases between. Germline V gene data show CDR1 as SGHAT and CDR2 as FQNNGV. The CDR3 spells CASSPAGANYGYTF. The CDR3 coding sequence is TGTGCCAGCAGCCCAGCGGGGGCCAACTATGGCTACACCTTC.

The rearrangement uses TRBV19 and TRBJ2-3, with unresolved D. The germline V gene encodes CDR1 LNHDA and CDR2 SQIVND (reference sequence). The CDR3 runs 13 residues. Deletions cut 5 bases from V and 2 bases from J, with 8 bases between. CDR3 nucleotide sequence: TGTGCCAGTAGTTTGGGCTACACAGATACGCAGTATTTT. Residues: CASSLGYTDTQYF.

This clone occurred once. The V gene is TRBV27, the J gene TRBJ2-6; no firm D call. The germline V and J ends were trimmed by 5 bases and 0 bases, with 5 bases remaining between them. The CDR3 spans 14 residues. CDR1 and CDR2 from the germline V gene are MNHEY and SMNVEV (reference sequence). The CDR3 DNA reads as TGTGCCAGCAGTCCAAACTCTGGGGCCAACGTCCTGACTTTC. Its translation is CASSPNSGANVLTF. Full variable domain (remainder filled in from reference TRBV27 and TRBJ2-6): EAQVTQNPRYLITVTGKKLTVTCSQNMNHEYMSWYRQDPGLGLRQIYYSMNVEVTDKGDVPEGYKVSRKEKRNFPLILESPSPNQTSLYFCASSPNSGANVLTFGAGSRLTVL.

V and J are TRBV6-2 or TRBV6-3 and TRBJ2-6; TRBD1 matches 8 bases. Looked up from germline, CDR1 is MNHEY and CDR2 is SVGEGT. This CDR3 spans 18 amino acids. The V segment lost 6 bases and the J segment 3 bases; nucleotides outside the gene matches: 13. The DNA of the CDR3 is TGTGCCAGCAGCTCGAACCGGGACAGGTTGAATGGGGCCAACGTCCTGACTTTC. It encodes CASSSNRDRLNGANVLTF.

The V call is TRBV12-3 or TRBV12-4, the J call TRBJ2-3; D is unclear. With 8 bases removed from V and 3 bases from J, the gap between germline ends came to 12 bases. This CDR3 comprises 13 residues. The CDR3 DNA sequence: TGTGCCAGCCTCTCTCAGTATACAGATACGCAGTATTTT. It codes for CASLSQYTDTQYF.

The chain has TRBV18 and TRBJ1-1; 7 nucleotides agree with TRBD1. Trimming cost V 2 bases and J 1 base; bases outside gene matches: 4. The CDR3 is made up of 15 amino acids. Per germline, CDR1 KGHSH and CDR2 LQKENI. As DNA, the CDR3 is TGTGCCAGCTCACCAAACCACAGGGGGAACACTGAAGCTTTCTTT. Translation gives CASSPNHRGNTEAFF.